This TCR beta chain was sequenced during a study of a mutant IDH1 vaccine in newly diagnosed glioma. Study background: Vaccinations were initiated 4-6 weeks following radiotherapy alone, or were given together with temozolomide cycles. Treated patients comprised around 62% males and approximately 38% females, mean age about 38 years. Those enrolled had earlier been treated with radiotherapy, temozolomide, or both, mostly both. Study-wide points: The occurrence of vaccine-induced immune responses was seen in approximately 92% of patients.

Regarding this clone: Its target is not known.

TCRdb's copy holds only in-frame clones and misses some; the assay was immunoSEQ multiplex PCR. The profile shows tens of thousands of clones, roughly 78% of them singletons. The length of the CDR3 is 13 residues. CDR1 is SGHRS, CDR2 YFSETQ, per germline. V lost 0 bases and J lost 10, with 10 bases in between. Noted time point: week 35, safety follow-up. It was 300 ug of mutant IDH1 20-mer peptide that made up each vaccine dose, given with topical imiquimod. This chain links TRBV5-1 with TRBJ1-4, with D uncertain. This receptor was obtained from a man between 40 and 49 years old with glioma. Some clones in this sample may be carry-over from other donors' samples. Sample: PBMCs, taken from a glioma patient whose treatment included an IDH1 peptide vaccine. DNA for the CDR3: TGCGCCAGCAGCTTGGTGGAGCGCGGAAAACTGTTTTTT. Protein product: CASSLVERGKLFF.